This T cell receptor beta chain derives from a study of blood T cell repertoires in COVID-19. Profiled with immunoSEQ multiplex PCR; TCRdb holds only in-frame clones, not every one. The table has roughly 250,000 clones, roughly 80% seen once. Sequencing used peripheral blood. The sequence was obtained from a woman aged 60-70 years with active or convalescent COVID-19.

In nucleotides, the CDR3 is TGTGCCACCAGTGTGTCACTAGCGGGGATCAATGAGCAGTTCTTC. Protein: CATSVSLAGINEQFF. This chain connects TRBV24-1 to TRBJ2-1; TRBD2 matches 10 bases. J gave up 6 bases and V 5 bases, and 6 bases lay outside the gene matches. CDR3 length: 15 residues. CDR1 is KGHDR, CDR2 SFDVKD, per germline.